A selection of T cell receptor beta chains follows, all from one sample in a study of identical twins. TCRdb itself ran the 5' RACE reads through MiXCR, one entry per CDR3 protein. The repertoire holds fewer than 550,000 distinct CDR3 sequences, with roughly an eighth as singletons. These data also formed part of another study, on yellow fever vaccine responses in identical twins.

What was sequenced was CD4+ T cells sorted from blood. Receptors originate from a woman younger than 30 in good health. Each CDR3 is given with its conserved first and last residue. The D gene is left open where the match is weak. The listing skips clone size in some rows; elsewhere it reads once, few, many or a size class.

v_call: TRBV30
cdr3_length: 14
clone_size: many
j_call: TRBJ2-4
d_call: -
cdr3_aa: CAWSVDRERHIQYF
cdr3_nt: TGTGCCTGGAGTGTAGATCGGGAGAGGCACATTCAGTACTTC

v_call: TRBV25-1
cdr3_length: 14
clone_size: -
j_call: TRBJ1-3
d_call: -
cdr3_aa: CASSESGAGNTIYF
cdr3_nt: TGTGCCAGCAGTGAATCCGGGGCTGGAAACACCATATATTTT

v_call: TRBV5-1
cdr3_length: 15
clone_size: few
j_call: TRBJ2-7
d_call: -
cdr3_aa: CASSLEGGSANEQYF
cdr3_nt: TGCGCCAGCAGCTTGGAAGGCGGTTCGGCCAACGAGCAGTACTTC

v_call: TRBV19
cdr3_length: 14
clone_size: -
j_call: TRBJ2-2
d_call: -
cdr3_aa: CASSIDPYTGELFF
cdr3_nt: TGTGCCAGTAGTATCGACCCCTACACCGGGGAGCTGTTTTTT

v_call: TRBV20-1
cdr3_length: 14
clone_size: few
j_call: TRBJ2-7
d_call: TRBD2
cdr3_aa: CSVSGRAGSYEQYF
cdr3_nt: TGCAGCGTCAGCGGGAGGGCCGGGTCCTACGAGCAGTACTTC

v_call: TRBV2
cdr3_length: 16
clone_size: many
j_call: TRBJ2-2
d_call: TRBD1
cdr3_aa: CASSGTGTRSTGELFF
cdr3_nt: TGTGCCAGCAGTGGGACAGGGACTCGAAGCACCGGGGAGCTGTTTTTT

v_call: TRBV21-1
cdr3_length: 14
clone_size: -
j_call: TRBJ2-5
d_call: -
cdr3_aa: CASSKRRIQETQYF
cdr3_nt: TGTGCCAGCAGCAAACGACGGATACAAGAGACCCAGTACTTC

v_call: TRBV28
cdr3_length: 18
clone_size: few
j_call: TRBJ2-5
d_call: TRBD2
cdr3_aa: CASSPFGTSGRSQETQYF
cdr3_nt: TGTGCCAGCAGTCCCTTTGGGACTAGCGGGCGTTCACAAGAGACCCAGTACTTC

v_call: TRBV15
cdr3_length: 11
clone_size: many
j_call: TRBJ2-1
d_call: -
cdr3_aa: CATSREYEQFF
cdr3_nt: TGTGCCACCAGCAGAGAGTATGAGCAGTTCTTC

v_call: TRBV20-1
cdr3_length: 12
clone_size: few
j_call: TRBJ2-7
d_call: TRBD2
cdr3_aa: CSARLAGLSSYF
cdr3_nt: TGCAGTGCTAGACTAGCGGGGCTGAGTTCATACTTC

v_call: TRBV12-5
cdr3_length: 13
clone_size: few
j_call: TRBJ2-2
d_call: -
cdr3_aa: CASGLVPSGELFF
cdr3_nt: TGTGCTAGTGGTTTGGTACCGTCCGGGGAGCTGTTTTTT

v_call: TRBV10-3
cdr3_length: 17
clone_size: few
j_call: TRBJ2-2
d_call: -
cdr3_aa: CAISESSRLTNTGELFF
cdr3_nt: TGTGCCATCAGTGAGTCGTCGCGGCTGACGAACACCGGGGAGCTGTTTTTT

v_call: TRBV24-1
cdr3_length: 11
clone_size: few
j_call: TRBJ2-3
d_call: -
cdr3_aa: CATGTGTVDYF
cdr3_nt: TGTGCCACGGGAACCGGGACCGTAGATTATTTT

v_call: TRBV12-5
cdr3_length: 11
clone_size: -
j_call: TRBJ2-1
d_call: -
cdr3_aa: CASGLENEQFF
cdr3_nt: TGTGCTAGTGGTTTGGAAAATGAGCAGTTCTTC

v_call: TRBV20-1
cdr3_length: 15
clone_size: -
j_call: TRBJ2-1
d_call: TRBD2
cdr3_aa: CSARVRTSGGNEQFF
cdr3_nt: TGCAGTGCTAGAGTACGGACTAGCGGGGGTAATGAGCAGTTCTTC

v_call: TRBV6-5
cdr3_length: 14
clone_size: few
j_call: TRBJ1-4
d_call: -
cdr3_aa: CASSYGPGREKLFF
cdr3_nt: TGTGCCAGCAGTTATGGCCCAGGGAGAGAAAAACTGTTTTTT

v_call: TRBV10-3
cdr3_length: 16
clone_size: few
j_call: TRBJ2-3
d_call: TRBD1
cdr3_aa: CATTPTGGAGTDTQYF
cdr3_nt: TGTGCCACCACGCCAACAGGGGGCGCGGGCACAGATACGCAGTATTTT

v_call: TRBV5-4
cdr3_length: 13
clone_size: -
j_call: TRBJ2-3
d_call: -
cdr3_aa: CASMRGPTDTQYF
cdr3_nt: TGTGCCAGCATGCGCGGACCCACAGATACGCAGTATTTT

v_call: TRBV7-6
cdr3_length: 14
clone_size: few
j_call: TRBJ1-4
d_call: -
cdr3_aa: CASRQTGFNEKLFF
cdr3_nt: TGTGCCAGCAGGCAGACAGGCTTTAATGAAAAACTGTTTTTT

v_call: TRBV6-2/TRBV6-3
cdr3_length: 12
clone_size: few
j_call: TRBJ1-2
d_call: -
cdr3_aa: CASGDSPSGYTF
cdr3_nt: TGTGCCAGCGGGGACTCCCCTTCTGGCTACACCTTC

v_call: TRBV5-1
cdr3_length: 18
clone_size: -
j_call: TRBJ2-6
d_call: TRBD2
cdr3_aa: CASSSGLAGARGANVLTF
cdr3_nt: TGCGCCAGCAGCTCCGGACTAGCGGGCGCGCGAGGGGCCAACGTCCTGACTTTC

v_call: TRBV15
cdr3_length: 17
clone_size: -
j_call: TRBJ1-2
d_call: -
cdr3_aa: CATSRDPETYSNYGYTF
cdr3_nt: TGTGCCACCAGCAGAGATCCCGAGACGTACTCTAACTATGGCTACACCTTC

v_call: TRBV3-1
cdr3_length: 14
clone_size: few
j_call: TRBJ2-7
d_call: -
cdr3_aa: CASSHKDSSYEQYF
cdr3_nt: TGTGCCAGCAGCCATAAGGACAGTTCCTACGAGCAGTACTTC

v_call: TRBV27
cdr3_length: 15
clone_size: -
j_call: TRBJ2-4
d_call: -
cdr3_aa: CASSLTGLAKNIQYF
cdr3_nt: TGTGCCAGCAGCCTAACAGGCTTAGCCAAAAACATTCAGTACTTC

v_call: TRBV5-1
cdr3_length: 15
clone_size: -
j_call: TRBJ2-3
d_call: TRBD2
cdr3_aa: CASSWGLAATDTQYF
cdr3_nt: TGCGCCAGCAGCTGGGGACTAGCGGCTACAGATACGCAGTATTTT

v_call: TRBV6-2/TRBV6-3
cdr3_length: 12
clone_size: once
j_call: TRBJ2-7
d_call: -
cdr3_aa: CASGTDTYEQYF
cdr3_nt: TGTGCCAGTGGGACCGACACCTACGAGCAGTACTTC

v_call: TRBV6-2/TRBV6-3
cdr3_length: 13
clone_size: few
j_call: TRBJ1-1
d_call: TRBD1
cdr3_aa: CASHFEGTGPAFF
cdr3_nt: TGTGCCTCGCACTTTGAGGGGACAGGGCCCGCTTTCTTT

v_call: TRBV20-1
cdr3_length: 14
clone_size: -
j_call: TRBJ2-2
d_call: TRBD2
cdr3_aa: CSARDSGKAGELFF
cdr3_nt: TGCAGTGCTAGAGATAGCGGGAAGGCCGGGGAGCTGTTTTTT

v_call: TRBV9
cdr3_length: 15
clone_size: -
j_call: TRBJ2-2
d_call: -
cdr3_aa: CASSVASLNTGELFF
cdr3_nt: TGTGCCAGCAGCGTAGCTTCTCTGAACACCGGGGAGCTGTTTTTT

v_call: TRBV7-2
cdr3_length: 13
clone_size: few
j_call: TRBJ2-3
d_call: -
cdr3_aa: CASSLDRSGTQYF
cdr3_nt: TGTGCCAGCAGCTTAGATAGAAGTGGCACGCAGTATTTT

v_call: TRBV6-1
cdr3_length: 17
clone_size: many
j_call: TRBJ2-1
d_call: TRBD1
cdr3_aa: CASSRRSGQLRYNEQFF
cdr3_nt: TGTGCCAGCAGCCGCCGCTCGGGACAGCTTAGATACAATGAGCAGTTCTTC

v_call: TRBV7-2
cdr3_length: 13
clone_size: few
j_call: TRBJ2-1
d_call: TRBD1
cdr3_aa: CASSLKDRVEQFF
cdr3_nt: TGTGCCAGCAGCTTAAAGGACAGGGTCGAGCAGTTCTTC

v_call: TRBV12-3/TRBV12-4
cdr3_length: 16
clone_size: -
j_call: TRBJ2-6
d_call: -
cdr3_aa: CASSADRRSGANVLTF
cdr3_nt: TGTGCCAGCAGTGCGGACAGACGCTCTGGGGCCAACGTCCTGACTTTC

v_call: TRBV14
cdr3_length: 13
clone_size: once
j_call: TRBJ2-3
d_call: -
cdr3_aa: CASSPVLGDTQYF
cdr3_nt: TGTGCCAGCAGCCCAGTTCTAGGAGATACGCAGTATTTT

v_call: TRBV24-1
cdr3_length: 14
clone_size: -
j_call: TRBJ2-3
d_call: -
cdr3_aa: CATSGSGGTDTQYF
cdr3_nt: TGTGCCACCAGTGGTAGCGGAGGCACAGATACGCAGTATTTT